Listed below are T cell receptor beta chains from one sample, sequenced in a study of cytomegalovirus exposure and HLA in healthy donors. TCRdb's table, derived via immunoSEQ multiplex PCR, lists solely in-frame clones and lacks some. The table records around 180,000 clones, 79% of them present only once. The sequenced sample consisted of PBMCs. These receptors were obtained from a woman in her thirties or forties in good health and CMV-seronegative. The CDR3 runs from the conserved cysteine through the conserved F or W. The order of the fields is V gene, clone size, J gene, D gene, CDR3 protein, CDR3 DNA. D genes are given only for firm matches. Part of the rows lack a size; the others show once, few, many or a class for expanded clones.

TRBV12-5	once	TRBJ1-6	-	CASGLGTRDSPLHF	TGTGCTAGTGGTTTGGGGACTAGGGATTCACCCCTCCACTTT
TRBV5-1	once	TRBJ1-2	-	CASSLVADYGYTF	TGCGCCAGCAGCTTGGTGGCAGACTATGGCTACACCTTC
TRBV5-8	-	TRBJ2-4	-	CASSGGLAKNIQYF	TGTGCCAGCAGCGGGGGACTAGCCAAAAACATTCAGTACTTC
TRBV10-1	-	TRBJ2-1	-	CASSVNRVSNEQFF	TGCGCCAGCAGTGTAAACAGGGTTTCCAATGAGCAGTTCTTC
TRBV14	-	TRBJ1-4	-	CASSQDRGPNEKLFF	TGTGCCAGCAGCCAAGACAGGGGTCCTAATGAAAAACTGTTTTTT
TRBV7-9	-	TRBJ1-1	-	CASSALDGTEAFF	TGTGCCAGCAGCGCGCTAGACGGCACTGAAGCTTTCTTT
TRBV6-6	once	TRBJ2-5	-	CASNIQGRETQYF	TGTGCCAGCAACATACAGGGCCGGGAGACCCAGTACTTC
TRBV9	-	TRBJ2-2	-	CASSAGMDTGELFF	TGTGCCAGCAGCGCGGGGATGGACACCGGGGAGCTGTTTTTT
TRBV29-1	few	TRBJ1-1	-	CSVDAEAFF	TGCAGCGTTGACGCTGAAGCTTTCTTT
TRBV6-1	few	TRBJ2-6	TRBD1	CASLRGPGANVLTF	TGTGCCAGCCTCAGGGGGCCCGGGGCCAACGTCCTGACTTTC
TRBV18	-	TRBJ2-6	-	CASSHSGANVLTF	TGTGCCAGCTCCCACTCTGGGGCCAACGTCCTGACTTTC
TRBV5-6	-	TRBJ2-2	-	CASSLAGGGELFF	TGTGCCAGCAGCTTGGCCGGTGGCGGGGAGCTGTTTTTT
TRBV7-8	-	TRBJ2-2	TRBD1	CASSLDRANTGELFF	TGTGCCAGCAGCTTGGACAGGGCGAACACCGGGGAGCTGTTTTTT
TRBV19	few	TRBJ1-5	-	CASSISRRSLGNQPQHF	TGTGCCAGTAGTATCTCTCGCCGGTCCTTGGGCAATCAGCCCCAGCATTTT
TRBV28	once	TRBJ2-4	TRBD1	CASSFRDRGGFKNIQYF	TGTGCCAGCAGTTTCCGAGACAGGGGCGGGTTCAAAAACATTCAGTACTTC
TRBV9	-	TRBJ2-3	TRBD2	CASSVAPGGGLAGNRDTQYF	TGTGCCAGCAGCGTAGCCCCCGGGGGAGGGCTAGCGGGTAACAGAGATACGCAGTATTTT
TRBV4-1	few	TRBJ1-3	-	CASSQDRGSSGNTIYF	TGCGCCAGCAGCCAAGATAGAGGGAGTTCTGGAAACACCATATATTTT
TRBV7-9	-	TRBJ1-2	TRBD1	CGGQGREGYTF	TGTGGTGGACAGGGGAGAGAAGGCTACACCTTC
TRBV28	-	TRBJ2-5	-	CASRVPSRGETQYF	TGTGCCAGCAGGGTCCCCTCCCGGGGAGAGACCCAGTACTTC
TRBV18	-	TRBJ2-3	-	CASSPSGGDLSTDTQYF	TGTGCCAGCTCACCCAGTGGGGGCGACCTTAGCACAGATACGCAGTATTTT
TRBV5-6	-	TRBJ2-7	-	CASSFGGPVYEQYF	TGTGCCAGCAGCTTCGGGGGGCCGGTTTACGAGCAGTACTTC
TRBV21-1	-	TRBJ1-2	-	CASSKGGRVCGYTF	TGTGCCAGCAGCAAAGGGGGCAGGGTATGTGGCTACACCTTC
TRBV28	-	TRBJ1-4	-	CASSVTGPSNEKLFF	TGTGCCAGCAGTGTCACAGGGCCATCTAATGAAAAACTGTTTTTT
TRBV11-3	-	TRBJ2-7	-	CASSPGQNEQYF	TGTGCCAGCAGCCCCGGACAGAACGAGCAGTACTTC
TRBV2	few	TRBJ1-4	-	CASTRGEVNEKLFF	TGTGCCAGCACACGTGGGGAGGTAAATGAAAAACTGTTTTTT
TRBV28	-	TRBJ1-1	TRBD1	CASSSGGLHTEAFF	TGTGCCAGCAGTTCAGGGGGCCTGCACACTGAAGCTTTCTTT
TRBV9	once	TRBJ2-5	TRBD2	CASSGGTSMETQYF	TGTGCCAGCAGCGGAGGGACTAGCATGGAGACCCAGTACTTC
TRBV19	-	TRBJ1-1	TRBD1	CASSIGPGSGGCEAFF	TGTGCCAGTAGTATAGGGCCCGGTTCAGGGGGGTGTGAAGCTTTCTTT
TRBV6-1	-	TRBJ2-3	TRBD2	CASSERVWGGDTQYF	TGTGCCAGCAGTGAAAGGGTATGGGGGGGAGATACGCAGTATTTT
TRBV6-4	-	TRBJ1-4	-	CASSDSQPAQGECEKLFF	TGTGCCAGCAGTGACTCTCAGCCCGCACAGGGTGAATGTGAAAAACTGTTTTTT
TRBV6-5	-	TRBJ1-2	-	CASSYQQAHGYTF	TGTGCCAGCAGTTACCAGCAGGCGCACGGCTACACCTTC
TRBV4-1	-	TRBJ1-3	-	CASSRGPLSSGNTIYF	TGCGCCAGCAGCCGCGGGCCACTTTCCTCTGGAAACACCATATATTTT
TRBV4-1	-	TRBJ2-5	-	CASSQEGGVGETQYF	TGCGCCAGCAGCCAAGAAGGCGGGGTCGGGGAGACCCAGTACTTC
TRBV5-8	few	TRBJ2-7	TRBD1	CASSLVGTGSYEQYF	TGTGCCAGCAGCTTGGTTGGGACAGGGAGCTACGAGCAGTACTTC
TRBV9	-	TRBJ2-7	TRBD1	CASSPQGAVISEQYF	TGTGCCAGCAGCCCCCAGGGGGCGGTGATTTCCGAGCAGTACTTC
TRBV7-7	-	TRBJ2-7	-	CASSLVEGYEQYF	TGTGCTAGCAGCTTAGTCGAGGGCTACGAGCAGTACTTC
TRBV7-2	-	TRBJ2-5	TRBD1	CASSLEVRGQNLYF	TGTGCCAGCAGCTTAGAGGTCAGGGGGCAGAACTTGTACTTC
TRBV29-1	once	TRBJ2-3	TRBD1	CSVARTGVTDTQYF	TGCAGCGTTGCAAGGACAGGGGTGACAGATACGCAGTATTTT
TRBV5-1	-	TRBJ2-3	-	CASSLDPGMGDTQYF	TGCGCCAGCAGCTTGGATCCGGGGATGGGAGATACGCAGTATTTT
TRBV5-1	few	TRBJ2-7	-	CASSFNAEQYF	TGCGCCAGCAGCTTCAACGCGGAGCAGTACTTC
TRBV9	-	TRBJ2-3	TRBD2	CASSPRTSGSTDTQYF	TGTGCCAGCAGCCCGCGGACTAGCGGGAGCACAGATACGCAGTATTTT
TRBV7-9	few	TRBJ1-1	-	CASSLSGNTEAFF	TGTGCCAGCAGCTTATCAGGGAACACTGAAGCTTTCTTT
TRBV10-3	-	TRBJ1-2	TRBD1	CAIFTGTGRGYTF	TGTGCCATTTTCACCGGGACAGGACGTGGCTACACCTTC
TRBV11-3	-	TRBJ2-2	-	CASSLVGTNTGELFF	TGTGCCAGCAGCTTAGTCGGGACGAACACCGGGGAGCTGTTTTTT
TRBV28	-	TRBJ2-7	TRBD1	CASTRSGTAPYEQYF	TGTGCCAGCACTAGATCCGGGACAGCCCCCTACGAGCAGTACTTC
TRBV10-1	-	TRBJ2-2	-	CASGHRSGELFF	TGCGCCAGCGGACACAGATCCGGGGAGCTGTTTTTT
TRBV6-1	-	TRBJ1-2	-	CASSEGGQSGGYTF	TGTGCCAGCAGTGAAGGTGGACAATCTGGTGGCTACACCTTC
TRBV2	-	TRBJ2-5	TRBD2	CASSSGREETQYF	TGTGCCAGCAGCAGCGGGAGGGAAGAGACCCAGTACTTC
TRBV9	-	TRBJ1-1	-	CASSVVTGEGYTEAFF	TGTGCCAGCAGCGTAGTGACAGGTGAGGGGTACACTGAAGCTTTCTTT
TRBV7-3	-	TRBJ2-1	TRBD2	CASSQRPSGNEQFF	TGTGCCAGCAGCCAACGGCCTAGCGGAAATGAGCAGTTCTTC